This entry lists 2 T cell receptor beta chains sequenced from one sample in a study of T cells after yellow fever vaccination. TCRdb fed the 5' RACE reads into MiXCR, producing one record per CDR3 protein. The sample lists a few hundred thousand distinct CDR3 sequences; 4% were seen once. This specimen was PBMCs, taken 5 days after the yellow fever booster vaccination. These receptors were taken from a man between 18 and 35 years old who received the YFV17D yellow fever vaccine.

This clonotype was counted ten times or more. The rearrangement links TRBV6-1 to TRBJ2-2; a possible D gene is TRBD1 (6 bases). Trimming removed 3 bases at V and 3 bases at J, with 14 bases between. Germline values: CDR1 MNHNS, CDR2 SASEGT. This CDR3 has 16 residues. The CDR3 is CASSDVSGEDTGELFF. The CDR3 nucleotides read TGTGCCAGCAGTGATGTTTCAGGGGAAGACACCGGGGAGCTGTTTTTT.

V and J are TRBV6-6 and TRBJ1-4; no firm D call. Deletions cut 7 bases from V and 1 base from J, with 7 bases between. The CDR3 extends over 13 amino acids. CDR1 is MNHNY, CDR2 SVGAGI, per germline (reference sequence). The CDR3 DNA reads TGTGCCAGCAAGGAAGTAACTAATGAAAAACTGTTTTTT. Protein sequence: CASKEVTNEKLFF.